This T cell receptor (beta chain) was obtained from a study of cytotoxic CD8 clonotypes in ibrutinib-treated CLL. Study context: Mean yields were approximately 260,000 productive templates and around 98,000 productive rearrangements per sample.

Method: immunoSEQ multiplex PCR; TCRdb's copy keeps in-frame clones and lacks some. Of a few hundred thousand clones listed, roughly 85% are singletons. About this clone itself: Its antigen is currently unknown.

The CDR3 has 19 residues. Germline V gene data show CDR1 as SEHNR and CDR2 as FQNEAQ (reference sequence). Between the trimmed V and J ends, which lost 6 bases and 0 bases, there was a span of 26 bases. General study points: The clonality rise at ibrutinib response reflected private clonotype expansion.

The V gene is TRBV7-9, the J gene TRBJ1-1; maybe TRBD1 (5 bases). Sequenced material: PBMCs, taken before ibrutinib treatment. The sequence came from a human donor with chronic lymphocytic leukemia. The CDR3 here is CASSPPSLGVQGMNTEAFF. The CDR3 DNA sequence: TGTGCCAGCAGTCCCCCTAGTTTGGGGGTTCAGGGAATGAACACTGAAGCTTTCTTT. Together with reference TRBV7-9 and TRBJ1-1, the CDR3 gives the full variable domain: DTGVSQNPRHKITKRGQNVTFRCDPISEHNRLYWYRQTLGQGPEFLTYFQNEAQLEKSRLLSDRFSAERPKGSFSTLEIQRTEQGDSAMYLCASSPPSLGVQGMNTEAFFGQGTRLTVV.